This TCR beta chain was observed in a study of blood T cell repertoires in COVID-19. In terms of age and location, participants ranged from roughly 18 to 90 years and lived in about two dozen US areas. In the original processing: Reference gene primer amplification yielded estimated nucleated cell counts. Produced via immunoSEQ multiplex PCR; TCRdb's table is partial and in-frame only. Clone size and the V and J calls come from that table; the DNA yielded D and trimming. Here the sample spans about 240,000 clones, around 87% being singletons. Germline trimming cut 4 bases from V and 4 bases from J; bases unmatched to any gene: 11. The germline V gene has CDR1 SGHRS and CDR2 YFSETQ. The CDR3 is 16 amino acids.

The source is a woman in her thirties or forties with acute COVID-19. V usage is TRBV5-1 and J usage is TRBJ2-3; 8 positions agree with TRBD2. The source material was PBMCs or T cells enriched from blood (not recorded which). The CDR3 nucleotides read TGCGCCAGCAGCAGTCCCCGGCTAGCGGGCTCAGATACGCAGTATTTT. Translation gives CASSSPRLAGSDTQYF.